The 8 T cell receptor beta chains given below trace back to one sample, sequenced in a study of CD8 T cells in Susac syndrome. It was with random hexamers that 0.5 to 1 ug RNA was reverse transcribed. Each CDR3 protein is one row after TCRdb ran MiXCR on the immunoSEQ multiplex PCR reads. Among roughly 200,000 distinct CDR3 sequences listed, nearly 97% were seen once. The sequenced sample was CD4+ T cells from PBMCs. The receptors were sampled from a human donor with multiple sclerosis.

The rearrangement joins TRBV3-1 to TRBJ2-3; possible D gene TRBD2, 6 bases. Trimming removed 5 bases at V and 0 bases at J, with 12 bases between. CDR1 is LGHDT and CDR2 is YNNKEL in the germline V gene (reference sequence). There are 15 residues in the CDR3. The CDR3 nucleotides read TGTGCCAGCAGCTTTACCGGGACTAGCACAGATACGCAGTATTTT. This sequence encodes CASSFTGTSTDTQYF.

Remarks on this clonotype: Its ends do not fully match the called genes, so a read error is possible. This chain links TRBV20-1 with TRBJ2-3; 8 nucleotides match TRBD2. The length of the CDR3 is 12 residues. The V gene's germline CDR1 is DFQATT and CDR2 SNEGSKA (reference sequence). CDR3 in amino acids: CSATRDAGGRVF. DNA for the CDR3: TGCAGTGCCACCCGGGACGCGGGGGGCAGAGTTTTT.

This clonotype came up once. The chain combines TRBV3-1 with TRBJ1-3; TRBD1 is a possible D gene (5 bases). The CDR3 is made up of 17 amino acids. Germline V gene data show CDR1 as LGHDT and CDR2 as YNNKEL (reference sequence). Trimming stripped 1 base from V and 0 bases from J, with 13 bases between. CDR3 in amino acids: CASSQVPGRNSGNTIYF. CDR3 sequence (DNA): TGTGCCAGCAGCCAAGTGCCGGGACGAAACTCTGGAAACACCATATATTTT.

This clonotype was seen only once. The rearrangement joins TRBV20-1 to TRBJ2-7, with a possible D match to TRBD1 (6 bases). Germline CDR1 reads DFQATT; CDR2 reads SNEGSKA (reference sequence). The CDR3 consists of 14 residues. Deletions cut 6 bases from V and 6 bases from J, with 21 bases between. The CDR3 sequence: CSAQKRSGAREQYF. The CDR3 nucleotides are TGCAGTGCCCAGAAGAGGTCAGGGGCACGCGAGCAGTACTTC.

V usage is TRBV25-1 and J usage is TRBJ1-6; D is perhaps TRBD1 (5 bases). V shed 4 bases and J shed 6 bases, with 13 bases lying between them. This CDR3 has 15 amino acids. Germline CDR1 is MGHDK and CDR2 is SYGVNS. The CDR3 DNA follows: TGTGCCAGCAGTGGCCCGGGACCGACTAATTCACCCCTCCACTTT. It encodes CASSGPGPTNSPLHF.

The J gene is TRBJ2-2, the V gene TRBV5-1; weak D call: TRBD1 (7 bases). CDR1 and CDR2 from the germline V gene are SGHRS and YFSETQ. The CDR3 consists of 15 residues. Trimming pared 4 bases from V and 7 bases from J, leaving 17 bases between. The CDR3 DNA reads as TGCGCCAGCAGCCCAGGGACAGCAGCGGGCGGGGAGCTGTTTTTT. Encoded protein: CASSPGTAAGGELFF.

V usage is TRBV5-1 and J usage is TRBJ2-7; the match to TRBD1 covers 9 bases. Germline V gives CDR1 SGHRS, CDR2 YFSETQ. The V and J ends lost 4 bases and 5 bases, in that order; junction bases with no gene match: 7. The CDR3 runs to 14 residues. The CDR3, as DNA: TGCGCCAGCAGCGTACAGGGGGCTGGGGACGAGCAGTACTTC. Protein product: CASSVQGAGDEQYF. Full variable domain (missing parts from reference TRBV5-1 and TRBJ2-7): KAGVTQTPRYLIKTRGQQVTLSCSPISGHRSVSWYQQTPGQGLQFLFEYFSETQRNKGNFPGRFSGRQFSNSRSEMNVSTLELGDSALYLCASSVQGAGDEQYFGPGTRLTVT.

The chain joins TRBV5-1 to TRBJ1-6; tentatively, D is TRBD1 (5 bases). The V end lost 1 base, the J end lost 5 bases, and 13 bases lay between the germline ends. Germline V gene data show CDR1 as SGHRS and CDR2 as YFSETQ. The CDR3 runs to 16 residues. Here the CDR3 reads CASSLLGGRDNSPLHF. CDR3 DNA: TGCGCCAGCAGCTTGTTAGGAGGCAGGGATAATTCACCCCTCCACTTT.